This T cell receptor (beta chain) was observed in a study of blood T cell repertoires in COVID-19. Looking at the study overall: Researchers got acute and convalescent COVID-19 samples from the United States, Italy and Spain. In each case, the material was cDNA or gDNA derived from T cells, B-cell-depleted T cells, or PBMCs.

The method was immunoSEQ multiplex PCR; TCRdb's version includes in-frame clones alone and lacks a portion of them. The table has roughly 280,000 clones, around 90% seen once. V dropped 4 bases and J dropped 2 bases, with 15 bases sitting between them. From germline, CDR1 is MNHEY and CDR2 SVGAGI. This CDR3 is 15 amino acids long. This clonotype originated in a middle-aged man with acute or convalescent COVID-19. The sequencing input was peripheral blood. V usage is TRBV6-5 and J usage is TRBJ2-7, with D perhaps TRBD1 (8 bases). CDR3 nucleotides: TGTGCCAGCAGTTTGAGCGGGACAGGCCCCTACGAGCAGTACTTC. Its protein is CASSLSGTGPYEQYF.